What follows are 17 T cell receptor beta chains derived from one specimen sequenced in a study of blood T cells in healthy people across ages. A second PCR, run for about 6 to 11 cycles, used a sample-barcoded 5' primer plus a J-beta primer mix. TCRdb called the 5' RACE reads again in MiXCR, with one record for every CDR3 protein. The profile shows hundreds of thousands of distinct CDR3 sequences, 40% to 60% of them singletons. Sequenced material: blood. The receptors shown here come from a young man in good health.

This rearrangement joins TRBV12-3 or TRBV12-4 to TRBJ2-7; tentatively, D is TRBD1 (6 bases). The V and J ends lost 6 bases and 0 bases respectively, with 12 bases between them. CDR3 length: 14 amino acids. The CDR3 sequence is CASRLDRSSYEQYF. Written as DNA, the CDR3 is TGTGCCAGCAGGCTTGACAGGAGCTCCTACGAGCAGTACTTC.

This clonotype was seen once. The rearrangement joins TRBV10-3 to TRBJ1-2; no definite D call. This CDR3 region has 16 residues. In germline, CDR1 is ENHRY, CDR2 SYGVKD. V was cut by 0 bases and J by 2 bases, with 13 bases left in between. CDR3 sequence (DNA): TGTGCCATCAGTGAGTCGGCAGGAAAGATAAACTATGGCTACACCTTC. Translation: CAISESAGKINYGYTF.

The chain carries TRBV7-9 and TRBJ1-2, with a possible D match to TRBD1 (6 bases). The CDR3 has 14 amino acids. The V gene's germline CDR1 is SEHNR and CDR2 FQNEAQ (reference sequence). V was pared by 5 bases and J by 0 bases, with 10 bases between. The CDR3 DNA reads as TGTGCCAGCAGCGAGGACAGCCCTAACTATGGCTACACCTTC. This translates into CASSEDSPNYGYTF.

The genes are TRBV7-9 and TRBJ1-1; a possible D gene is TRBD1 (5 bases). The V gene lost 5 bases and the J gene lost 7 bases, with 14 bases spanning the gap. This CDR3 has 13 residues. From germline, CDR1 is SEHNR and CDR2 FQNEAQ (reference sequence). The CDR3 DNA reads as TGTGCCAGCAGCCCAGGGTTGGCCCTTGAAGCTTTCTTT. It encodes CASSPGLALEAFF.

The J gene is TRBJ1-4, the V gene TRBV27; unclear D gene. The CDR3 length is 13 residues. Per germline, CDR1 MNHEY and CDR2 SMNVEV (reference sequence). V lost 5 bases, J lost 7 bases, and 11 bases lay in between. This chain's CDR3 is CASSPREVEKLFF. As DNA, the CDR3 is TGTGCCAGCAGTCCTCGGGAAGTTGAAAAACTGTTTTTT.

The chain has TRBV20-1 and TRBJ2-6; D unresolved. V lost 1 base and J 0 bases, leaving 7 bases between the germline ends. This CDR3 is built from 15 residues. From germline, CDR1 is DFQATT and CDR2 SNEGSKA (reference sequence). The CDR3 spells CSARVQISGANVLTF. In DNA, the CDR3 is TGCAGTGCTAGAGTTCAGATCTCTGGGGCCAACGTCCTGACTTTC.

This clonotype turned up a few times. This chain links TRBV27 with TRBJ2-5, with a possible D match to TRBD1 (6 bases). CDR3 length equals 15 residues. Germline values: CDR1 MNHEY, CDR2 SMNVEV (reference sequence). The V gene lost 0 bases and the J gene lost 5 bases, with 13 bases spanning the gap. The CDR3 DNA is TGTGCCAGCAGTTTATCGCCAGGGGACCTGGAGACCCAGTACTTC. It encodes CASSLSPGDLETQYF.

The chain carries TRBV28 and TRBJ2-7, with a possible D match to TRBD1 (6 bases). Trimming left V 4 bases short and J 7 bases short, with 20 bases between. Germline assignment: CDR1 MDHEN and CDR2 SYDVKM. The CDR3 runs to 15 residues. The CDR3 reads CASSWVQGSYNEQYF. The CDR3 region has the DNA TGTGCCAGCAGTTGGGTGCAGGGGAGCTACAATGAGCAGTACTTC.

CDR3 residues: CASSQERISVRTNEKLFF. CDR3 coding DNA: TGCGCCAGCAGCCAAGAAAGGATCTCGGTTCGAACTAATGAAAAACTGTTTTTT. The V gene is TRBV4-3, the J gene TRBJ1-4; unclear D gene. Trimming took 0 bases from V and 1 from J, leaving 15 bases between them. Germline-derived CDR1 and CDR2 are LGHNA and YSLEER. CDR3 length: 18 residues.

The CDR3 nucleotides read TGTGCCAGCAGTTTTTGGGACTATGGGACCCAGTACTTC. This sequence encodes CASSFWDYGTQYF. This rearrangement joins TRBV12-3 or TRBV12-4 to TRBJ2-7; 7 positions match TRBD2. The DNA end lines up better with TRBJ2-5; the J call may be wrong. CDR3 length: 13 residues.

Details on this clonotype: One junction end disagrees with the germline gene, perhaps due to a read error. The chain combines TRBV28 with TRBJ2-3; 8 nucleotides agree with TRBD1. Germline V CDR1 and CDR2: MDHEN, SYDVKM. The CDR3 totals 15 residues. CDR3 in amino acids: CASSRQDRDADTRYF. Here the CDR3 DNA reads TGTGCCAGCAGTCGACAGGACAGGGATGCAGATACGCGGTATTTT.

The chain couples TRBV20-1 to TRBJ1-1, with 8 positions matching TRBD1. CDR3 size: 13 residues. The J segment lost 3 bases and the V segment lost 5 bases, leaving 5 bases of the junction unmatched. CDR1 and CDR2 (germline): DFQATT, SNEGSKA (reference sequence). CDR3 amino acids: CSAGQGIDTEAFF. The CDR3 nucleotides read TGCAGTGCTGGACAGGGAATTGACACTGAAGCTTTCTTT.

The CDR3 DNA reads TGCAGTGCTAGAGTCTCCGGGACTAGCGGGGAATCGGTCTACAATGAGCAGTTCTTC. It codes for CSARVSGTSGESVYNEQFF. The chain combines TRBV20-1 with TRBJ2-1, with TRBD2 matching over 13 bases. Trimming took 1 base from V and 3 from J; bases not matched to a gene: 12. CDR1 and CDR2 (germline): DFQATT, SNEGSKA (reference sequence). The CDR3 length is 19 residues.

The genes are TRBV4-3 and TRBJ2-7, with TRBD2 as a possible D gene (6 bases). Trimming took off 1 base at V and 1 base at J, with 14 bases between the two ends. Per the germline V gene, CDR1 is LGHNA and CDR2 is YSLEER. The CDR3 totals 16 residues. The DNA for the CDR3 is TGCGCCAGCAGCCAAGGGAGTACAGGAGGGTCCTACGAGCAGTACTTC. Amino acids: CASSQGSTGGSYEQYF.

The rearrangement joins TRBV3-1 to TRBJ1-2; a possible D gene is TRBD1 (5 bases). The V gene lost 0 bases and the J gene lost 7 bases, with 9 bases spanning the gap. There are 13 residues in the CDR3. CDR1 LGHDT and CDR2 YNNKEL come from the germline V gene (reference sequence). The DNA of the CDR3 is TGTGCCAGCAGCCAAGAGGGGGGATTTGGCTACACCTTC. Its protein is CASSQEGGFGYTF.

V gene TRBV2 combines with J gene TRBJ2-7; D is unresolved. CDR3 length: 12 amino acids. The germline V gene encodes CDR1 SNHLY and CDR2 FYNNEI. Trimming shortened V by 8 bases and J by 7 bases, and 15 bases separated the two germline ends. The CDR3 nucleotides are TGTGCCAGCGCCTCCAAGGGAAATGAGCAGTACTTC. Translated, it gives CASASKGNEQYF.

This clonotype occurred a few times. The DNA for the CDR3 is TGTGCCAGCGGATCCGGGACAGGCCGTTATAGGGAGTACTTC. Translation: CASGSGTGRYREYF. The chain links TRBV5-5 to TRBJ2-7, with 8 nucleotides matching TRBD1. CDR3 length: 14 amino acids. In germline, CDR1 is SGHKS, CDR2 YYEKEE (reference sequence). V was pared by 7 bases and J by 11 bases, with 17 bases of the junction left unmatched.